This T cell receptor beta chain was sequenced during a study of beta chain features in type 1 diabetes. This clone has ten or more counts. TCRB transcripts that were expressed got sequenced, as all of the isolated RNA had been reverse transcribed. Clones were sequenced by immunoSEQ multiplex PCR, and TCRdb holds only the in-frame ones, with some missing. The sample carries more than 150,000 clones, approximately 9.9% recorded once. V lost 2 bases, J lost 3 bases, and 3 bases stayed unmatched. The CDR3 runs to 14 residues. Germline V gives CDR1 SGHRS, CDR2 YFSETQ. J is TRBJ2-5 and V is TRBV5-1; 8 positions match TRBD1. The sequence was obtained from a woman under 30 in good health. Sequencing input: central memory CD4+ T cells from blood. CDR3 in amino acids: CASSFQGAEETQYF. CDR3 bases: TGCGCCAGCAGCTTCCAGGGGGCTGAAGAGACCCAGTACTTC.